What follows are 23 T cell receptor beta chains derived from one specimen sequenced in a study of T cells in pancreatic ductal adenocarcinoma. Selected pancreatic ductal adenocarcinoma patients had undergone surgery without neoadjuvant therapy. The method was immunoSEQ multiplex PCR; TCRdb's version includes in-frame clones alone and lacks a portion of them. The table lists fewer than 20,000 clones, about 90% of them singletons. The sequenced material came from PBMCs. Receptor source: a human donor with pancreatic ductal adenocarcinoma.

The chain recombines TRBV7-3 with TRBJ2-5, with D perhaps matching TRBD1 (6 bases). This CDR3 spans 17 amino acids. Looked up from germline, CDR1 is SGHTA and CDR2 is FQGTGA. Trimming removed 5 bases from V and 0 bases from J, with 19 bases in between. The CDR3 protein is CASSPSFRGTYQETQYF. The CDR3 DNA reads TGTGCCAGCAGCCCATCCTTTAGGGGGACGTACCAAGAGACCCAGTACTTC. Looking up the rest from reference TRBV7-3 and TRBJ2-5 gives the full variable domain: GAGVSQTPSNKVTEKGKYVELRCDPISGHTALYWYRQSLGQGPEFLIYFQGTGAADDSGLPNDRFFAVRPEGSVSTLKIQRTERGDSAVYLCASSPSFRGTYQETQYFGPGTRLLVL.

V is TRBV5-1 and J is TRBJ2-5; D is possibly TRBD2 (6 bases). From germline, CDR1 is SGHRS and CDR2 YFSETQ. The CDR3 spans 14 residues. The germline V and J ends were trimmed by 0 bases and 5 bases, with 11 bases remaining between them. The CDR3 region is CASSLAGGRETQYF. The CDR3 DNA follows: TGCGCCAGCAGCTTGGCCGGGGGTAGGGAGACCCAGTACTTC.

CDR3 protein: CASSLSMVAYQETQYF. Here the CDR3 DNA reads TGTGCCAGCAGTTTATCGATGGTGGCGTACCAAGAGACCCAGTACTTC. The rearrangement joins TRBV27 to TRBJ2-5; D gene ambiguous. The CDR3 length is 16 residues. Germline V gives CDR1 MNHEY, CDR2 SMNVEV (reference sequence). The ends were cut back, 0 bases at V and 0 bases at J, with 11 bases in the middle.

The genes are TRBV7-2 and TRBJ2-7; possibly TRBD1 for D (7 bases). The CDR3 totals 15 residues. Germline V gives CDR1 SGHTA, CDR2 FQGNSA. V lost 2 bases to trimming and J lost 9 bases, with 20 bases between them. The chain's CDR3 is CASSLQGGDLGGQYF. The DNA for the CDR3 is TGTGCCAGCAGCTTACAGGGGGGCGATCTTGGGGGGCAGTACTTC.

The chain carries TRBV7-9 and TRBJ1-1, with 7 positions matching TRBD1. CDR3 length: 14 residues. The J segment lost 1 base and the V segment lost 5 bases, leaving 4 bases of the junction unmatched. The germline V gene has CDR1 SEHNR and CDR2 FQNEAQ (reference sequence). The CDR3 here is CASSLGTANTEAFF. The CDR3 DNA reads as TGTGCCAGCAGCCTGGGGACAGCGAACACTGAAGCTTTCTTT.

CDR3 nucleotide sequence: TGTGCCAGTAACCCGGACAGGGGGCGCATTTCTTATGGCTACACCTTC. It yields the protein CASNPDRGRISYGYTF. The chain has TRBV19 and TRBJ1-2, with 11 bases lining up with TRBD1. The J segment lost 5 bases and the V segment lost 7 bases, leaving 12 bases of the junction unmatched. CDR1 is LNHDA and CDR2 is SQIVND in the germline V gene (reference sequence). The CDR3 has 16 residues.

The genes are TRBV9 and TRBJ1-1; no clear D gene. V lost 3 bases and J 1 base, leaving 10 bases between the germline ends. The germline gives CDR1 SGDLS, CDR2 YYNGEE. This CDR3 spans 14 amino acids. CDR3 nucleotides: TGTGCCAGCAGCGCCCGGGTCCGGAACACTGAAGCTTTCTTT. It specifies CASSARVRNTEAFF. Full variable domain (remainder filled in from reference TRBV9 and TRBJ1-1): DSGVTQTPKHLITATGQRVTLRCSPRSGDLSVYWYQQSLDQGLQFLIQYYNGEERAKGNILERFSAQQFPDLHSELNLSSLELGDSALYFCASSARVRNTEAFFGQGTRLTVV.

The rearrangement joins TRBV6-6 to TRBJ2-7; 8 positions match TRBD1. Germline lookup yields CDR1 MNHNY and CDR2 SVGAGI (reference sequence). CDR3 length: 14 amino acids. Unmatched junction bases numbered 5, after V lost 5 bases and J lost 2 bases. The chain's CDR3 is CASSRQGAPYEQYF. DNA for the CDR3: TGTGCCAGCAGTCGTCAGGGGGCGCCCTACGAGCAGTACTTC.

V is TRBV7-6 and J is TRBJ2-7; TRBD1 agrees at 9 bases. Germline CDR1 is SGHVS and CDR2 is FNYEAQ. CDR3 length equals 15 residues. V trimming: 5 bases; J trimming: 9 bases; junction bases outside the gene matches: 14. CDR3 nucleotide sequence: TGTGCCAGCAGCACATACAGGGGGCGAGCTACCGTGCAGTACTTC. Translation gives CASSTYRGRATVQYF.

The chain carries TRBV5-8 and TRBJ2-2; D remains ambiguous. The CDR3 is 16 residues long. V was cut by 5 bases and J by 6 bases, with 20 bases left in between. Germline values: CDR1 SGHTS, CDR2 YDEGEE. The DNA of the CDR3 is TGTGCCAGCAGGTCAACCGGGCAGGTTGGCCCCGGGGAGCTGTTTTTT. The encoded protein is CASRSTGQVGPGELFF. The variable domain in full, completed from reference TRBV5-8 and TRBJ2-2, reads EAGVTQSPTHLIKTRGQQATLRCSPISGHTSVYWYQQALGLGLQFLLWYDEGEERNRGNFPPRFSGRQFPNYSSELNVNALELEDSALYLCASRSTGQVGPGELFFGEGSRLTVL.

The chain joins TRBV11-3 to TRBJ2-1; 7 bases are shared with TRBD2. J gave up 5 bases and V 5 bases, and 9 bases lay outside the gene matches. CDR3 size: 15 residues. CDR1 is SGHNT and CDR2 is YENEEA in the germline V gene. CDR3 amino acids: CASSNYGEGHNEQFF. The CDR3, as DNA: TGTGCCAGCAGCAACTACGGGGAGGGCCACAATGAGCAGTTCTTC.

This clone was seen only a few times. The CDR3 spells CASSSRRGQNTEAFF. In DNA, the CDR3 is TGTGCCAGCAGCTCCCGCCGGGGCCAGAACACTGAAGCTTTCTTT. This chain uses TRBV7-9 with TRBJ1-1; the D gene is possibly TRBD1 (5 bases). This CDR3 comprises 15 residues. V lost 4 bases and J lost 1, with 13 bases in between. The germline V gene encodes CDR1 SEHNR and CDR2 FQNEAQ (reference sequence). The full variable domain, rest sourced from reference TRBV7-9 and TRBJ1-1, is DTGVSQNPRHKITKRGQNVTFRCDPISEHNRLYWYRQTLGQGPEFLTYFQNEAQLEKSRLLSDRFSAERPKGSFSTLEIQRTEQGDSAMYLCASSSRRGQNTEAFFGQGTRLTVV.

Here the CDR3 DNA reads TGTGCCAGCAGTTTATCTGGGGGGCAGTTCGGAAACTATGGCTACACCTTC. Encoded protein: CASSLSGGQFGNYGYTF. The chain carries TRBV28 and TRBJ1-2; perhaps TRBD1 as D (6 bases). V was clipped by 1 base and J by 2 bases, with 17 bases between them. Per germline, CDR1 MDHEN and CDR2 SYDVKM. This CDR3 region has 17 residues.

The chain is built from TRBV27 and TRBJ1-2, with a tentative D call TRBD1 (6 bases). V gave up 5 bases and J gave up 3 bases, with 10 bases separating them. CDR1 and CDR2 (germline): MNHEY, SMNVEV (reference sequence). The CDR3 totals 13 residues. As DNA, the CDR3 is TGTGCCAGCAGTCACAGGGTTGACTATGGCTACACCTTC. Amino acid sequence: CASSHRVDYGYTF.

The genes are TRBV28 and TRBJ1-6; 11 bases agree with TRBD1. CDR1 is MDHEN, CDR2 SYDVKM, per germline. V shed 6 bases and J 2 bases; nucleotides not matched to a gene: 9. The CDR3 is 18 amino acids. The CDR3 sequence is CASRGAGQGAAYNSPLHF. The CDR3 DNA reads TGTGCCAGCAGGGGCGCTGGACAGGGGGCCGCCTATAATTCACCCCTCCACTTT.

This chain uses TRBV7-9 with TRBJ1-1; D is unclear. V lost 4 bases and J 4 bases, leaving 10 bases between the germline ends. Germline CDR1 is SEHNR and CDR2 is FQNEAQ (reference sequence). This CDR3 has 13 residues. Here the CDR3 reads CASSWIGSTEAFF. CDR3 nucleotides: TGTGCCAGCAGCTGGATCGGGAGCACTGAAGCTTTCTTT.

This chain joins TRBV7-2 and TRBJ1-2; 10 bases fit TRBD1. CDR1 and CDR2 (germline): SGHTA, FQGNSA. The CDR3 covers 15 residues. The V gene end was trimmed by 1 base and the J gene end by 4 bases; junction bases not matched to a gene: 3. The CDR3 coding sequence is TGTGCCAGCAGCTTAGTGGGACAGGGGACCTATGGCTACACCTTC. Its protein is CASSLVGQGTYGYTF.

This clone was counted only a few times. This rearrangement joins TRBV27 to TRBJ1-3; the match to TRBD1 covers 7 bases. Germline V gene sequence: CDR1 MNHEY, CDR2 SMNVEV (reference sequence). The CDR3 sequence is 14 residues long. Germline trimming cut 5 bases from V and 4 bases from J; bases unmatched to any gene: 5. CDR3 loop: CASSPGGSGNTIYF. The CDR3 coding sequence is TGTGCCAGCAGTCCAGGGGGTTCGGGAAACACCATATATTTT.

The V and J genes are TRBV15 and TRBJ2-7, with D perhaps matching TRBD2 (5 bases). There are 15 residues in the CDR3. Per germline, CDR1 LNHNV and CDR2 YYDKDF (reference sequence). The ends were cut back, 0 bases at V and 0 bases at J, with 9 bases in the middle. The CDR3 loop reads CATSREPGFSYEQYF. Here the CDR3 DNA reads TGTGCCACCAGCAGAGAACCGGGGTTCTCCTACGAGCAGTACTTC.

The chain has TRBV5-4 and TRBJ1-2, with D unclear. The CDR3 covers 14 residues. Germline assignment: CDR1 SGHNT and CDR2 YYREEE (reference sequence). V lost 0 bases and J lost 8, with 14 bases in between. CDR3 protein: CASSLAVFQEGYTF. CDR3 DNA sequence: TGTGCCAGCAGCTTGGCCGTCTTCCAGGAGGGCTACACCTTC.

The chain joins TRBV28 to TRBJ1-3; 8 positions agree with TRBD1. V shed 1 base, J shed 0 bases, and the junction held 14 bases outside the gene matches. Germline V CDR1 and CDR2: MDHEN, SYDVKM. The CDR3 runs to 20 residues. CDR3: CASSLFAGRGPKSSGNTIYF. The CDR3 region has the DNA TGTGCCAGCAGTTTATTCGCTGGCAGGGGGCCAAAGAGCTCTGGAAACACCATATATTTT.

For the CDR3, the DNA is TGCGCCAGCAGCTTGGCGGGACAGGGGCGTTCACCCCTCCACTTT. It codes for CASSLAGQGRSPLHF. The chain uses TRBV5-1 and TRBJ1-6; 10 bases are a match to TRBD1. The V and J ends lost 0 bases and 9 bases, in that order; junction bases with no gene match: 3. CDR3 length: 15 amino acids. The germline V gene encodes CDR1 SGHRS and CDR2 YFSETQ.

CDR3 nucleotides: TGTGCCAGCAGCTTGGCCGGGGGCAGAATAAACTATGGCTACACCTTC. It translates to CASSLAGGRINYGYTF. The chain joins TRBV5-5 to TRBJ1-2; a possible D gene is TRBD1 (6 bases). This CDR3 spans 16 amino acids. Deletions cut 0 bases from V and 2 bases from J, with 14 bases between. Germline V gives CDR1 SGHKS, CDR2 YYEKEE (reference sequence).